This T cell receptor beta chain was identified in a study of blood T cells in healthy people across ages. Findings of the study overall: Naive CD4+ cells and diversity were both higher in long-lived donors than in aged donors. Because sorting was not performed, PBMCs prevented conclusive naive versus antigen-experienced comparison.

A second 7 to 11 cycle PCR used barcoded and J-beta primers. In TCRdb, the 5' RACE reads were re-called with MiXCR into one record per CDR3 protein. The sample consists of roughly 800,000 distinct CDR3 sequences, roughly 25% of them appearing once. With regard to this clonotype: The antigen is undetermined.

Separately, the same data were catalogued under a study of T cells of mothers and their children. Per that paper: Donation came from three healthy Caucasian mothers together with their six children.

The sequence came from a boy under 18 in good health. What was sequenced was blood.

The CDR3 is CASSRASPRSGQETQYF. In DNA form, the CDR3 reads TGTGCCAGCAGTCGGGCTTCCCCTAGGTCAGGCCAAGAGACCCAGTACTTC. The chain has TRBV7-3 and TRBJ2-5; D unclear. V shed 6 bases and J shed 1 base, with 21 bases lying between them. The CDR3 contains 17 residues. The germline V gene encodes CDR1 SGHTA and CDR2 FQGTGA.